The rows below give T cell receptor beta chains drawn from one sample of a study of T cell repertoires in cytomegalovirus infection. These receptors' antigens are unknown. A single record per CDR3 protein comes from TCRdb applying MiXCR to the reads. Counted here are roughly 500,000 distinct CDR3 sequences, 30% to 40% occurring once; the ten biggest clones make up 15% to 20%. The sequences come from cultured PBMCs, collected from culture after CMV antigen stimulation. The receptors stem from a human donor in good health (CMV status not recorded). Some clones in this sample may be carry-over from other donors' samples. CDR3s include the opening cysteine and the closing phenylalanine or tryptophan. The D gene is left open where the match is weak. Clone size appears in some rows only: once, few, many, or a class for an expanded clone.

d_call,clone_size,j_call,v_call,cdr3_nt,cdr3_aa
NA,few,TRBJ2-5,TRBV7-2,TGTGCCAGCAGCTTATTGGGGATTGAGACCCAGTACTTC,CASSLLGIETQYF
NA,NA,TRBJ2-3,TRBV7-9,TGTGCCAGCAGCCCGGGATGTACAGATACGCAGTATTTT,CASSPGCTDTQYF
TRBD1,NA,TRBJ1-5,TRBV4-3,TGCGCCAGCAGCCAAGGGGGACCGGGACAGGGCACAGGGCCCCAGCATTTT,CASSQGGPGQGTGPQHF
NA,many,TRBJ1-1,TRBV7-2,TGTGCCAGCAGCTTAGCGCTCTCGCTCAGGCAGAGGTGGACGAACACTGAAGCTTTCTTT,CASSLALSLRQRWTNTEAFF
NA,NA,TRBJ2-7,TRBV6-2/TRBV6-3,TGTGCCAGTCGACCCAGATCCTACGAGCAGTACTTC,CASRPRSYEQYF
NA,NA,TRBJ1-2,TRBV12-3/TRBV12-4,TGTGCCAGCAGTTGGGCTCGGGACGCACTATTCTACACCTTC,CASSWARDALFYTF
TRBD1,NA,TRBJ2-3,TRBV6-2/TRBV6-3,TGTGCCAGCAAGGGGGCGGAAGACACAGATACGCAGTATTTT,CASKGAEDTDTQYF
NA,NA,TRBJ2-7,TRBV11-2,TGTGCCAGCAGCCCTAGAGGGTGGGTCCCTGAGCAGTACTTC,CASSPRGWVPEQYF
TRBD2,NA,TRBJ2-1,TRBV7-6,TGTGCCAGCAGCCACCCTAGCGGGAGTACGAATGAGCAGTTCTTC,CASSHPSGSTNEQFF
NA,NA,TRBJ1-2,TRBV20-1,TGCAGTGCTCGGACCGGGGTCGTCGATGGCTACACCTTC,CSARTGVVDGYTF
TRBD1,few,TRBJ1-1,TRBV12-3/TRBV12-4,TGTGCCAGCAGTTTTCCCAGGGGGCTGGCTTTCTTT,CASSFPRGLAFF
NA,few,TRBJ1-1,TRBV10-3,TGTGCCATCAGTGAGTCGTTGGGGACCGGGACGGTGAAAGCTTTCTTT,CAISESLGTGTVKAFF
TRBD1,many,TRBJ1-5,TRBV7-2,TGTGCCAGCAGCTCCAGACAGGGGAATCAGCCCCAGCATTTT,CASSSRQGNQPQHF
NA,few,TRBJ2-1,TRBV7-2,TGTGCCAGCACTCAGGCGTTGGTCAATGAGCAGTTCTTC,CASTQALVNEQFF
NA,few,TRBJ2-1,TRBV19,TGTGCCAGTAGTAAAGACCGGGGATCCTACAATGAGCAGTTCTTC,CASSKDRGSYNEQFF
NA,few,TRBJ1-6,TRBV15,TGTGCCACCAGCTTAAACGGGAGTTATAATTCACCCCTCCACTTT,CATSLNGSYNSPLHF
TRBD1,NA,TRBJ1-1,TRBV7-2,TGTGCCAGCAGCGTGACAGGGGCCACGAACACTGAAGCTTTCTTT,CASSVTGATNTEAFF
NA,NA,TRBJ1-2,TRBV7-2,TGTGCCAGCAGCTTAGCGGTAACATCCAACTATGGCTACACCTTC,CASSLAVTSNYGYTF
TRBD2,NA,TRBJ2-4,TRBV6-6,TGTGCCAGCAGTTACTCGACTAGCGGACTGAACTTC,CASSYSTSGLNF
NA,NA,TRBJ1-1,TRBV7-2,TGTGCCAGCAGCTTAGCGCAAGCTTTCTTT,CASSLAQAFF
NA,NA,TRBJ2-3,TRBV24-1,TGTGCCACCAGTGATTACGGCCCAGATACGCAGTATTTT,CATSDYGPDTQYF
NA,NA,TRBJ2-1,TRBV7-8,TGTGCCAGCAGCTCAGACGGAGGACTAAGGGTCGACAATGAGCAGTTCTTC,CASSSDGGLRVDNEQFF
NA,NA,TRBJ2-3,TRBV20-1,TGCAGTGCTAGATTTGCGAAGCCGTCGATGGATACGCAGTATTTT,CSARFAKPSMDTQYF
NA,NA,TRBJ1-4,TRBV12-3/TRBV12-4,TGTGCCAGCAGTTTTTCAGGCTCTAATGAAAAACTGTTTTTT,CASSFSGSNEKLFF
TRBD1,NA,TRBJ2-3,TRBV7-6,TGTGCCAGCAGCTTGTTTCTGGGACAGACCACAGATACGCAGTATTTT,CASSLFLGQTTDTQYF
NA,few,TRBJ1-2,TRBV6-1,TGTGCCGGAATCGGACTGTGGGGGGGCTACACCTTC,CAGIGLWGGYTF
NA,many,TRBJ1-2,TRBV7-2,TGTGCCAGCAGCTTAGGTACAGCCGAAAGCGGCTATGGCTACACCTTC,CASSLGTAESGYGYTF
NA,NA,TRBJ2-5,TRBV7-4,TGTGCCAGCAGCTGGGGTTTAGGGGTCGATAGAGAGACCCAGTACTTC,CASSWGLGVDRETQYF
NA,NA,TRBJ1-2,TRBV19,TGTGCCAGTACCTCCCAGGGCACTACCCATGGCTACACCTTC,CASTSQGTTHGYTF
TRBD1,NA,TRBJ1-5,TRBV7-2,TGTGCCAGCAGCCCGGGACAGATCTTCGGTCAGCCCCAGCATTTT,CASSPGQIFGQPQHF
NA,NA,TRBJ1-1,TRBV29-1,TGCAGCGTCCATAAGAACACTGAAGCTTTCTTT,CSVHKNTEAFF
TRBD1,NA,TRBJ2-3,TRBV7-9,TGTGCCAGCAGCTCATCCCTTCGGACAGGCGGCACAGATACGCAGTATTTT,CASSSSLRTGGTDTQYF
NA,NA,TRBJ2-1,TRBV12-3/TRBV12-4,TGTGCCAGCAGTGCACGAGGACAGCAGAAGAACAATGAGCAGTTCTTC,CASSARGQQKNNEQFF
TRBD1,few,TRBJ1-2,TRBV6-1,TGTGCCAGCAGTCGGGACAGGGGGGGGTTAATCTATGGCTACACCTTC,CASSRDRGGLIYGYTF
NA,NA,TRBJ2-2,TRBV6-5,TGTGCCAGCAGTTACGCTAGGGGCCTCCTGCGGACCGGGGAGCTGTTTTTT,CASSYARGLLRTGELFF
TRBD1,few,TRBJ2-2,TRBV6-1,TGTGCCAGCATGAGGGGGACAGAAGCCGGGGAGCTGTTTTTT,CASMRGTEAGELFF
TRBD1,once,TRBJ1-1,TRBV6-6,TGTGCCAGCAGTTGGGCTGTAGGGACAGGGTCCAGGAACACTGAAGCTTTCTTT,CASSWAVGTGSRNTEAFF